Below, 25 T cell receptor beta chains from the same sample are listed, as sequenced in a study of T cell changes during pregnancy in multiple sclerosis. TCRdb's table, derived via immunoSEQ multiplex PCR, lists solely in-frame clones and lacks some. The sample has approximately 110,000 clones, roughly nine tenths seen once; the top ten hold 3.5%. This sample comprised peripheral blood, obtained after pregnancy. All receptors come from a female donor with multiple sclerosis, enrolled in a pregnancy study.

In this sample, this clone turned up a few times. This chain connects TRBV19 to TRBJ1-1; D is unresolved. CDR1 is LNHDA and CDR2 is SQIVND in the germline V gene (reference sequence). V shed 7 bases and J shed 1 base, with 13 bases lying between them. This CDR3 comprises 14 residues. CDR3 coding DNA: TGTGCCAGTACCCCCCGGAGGGAGAACACTGAAGCTTTCTTT. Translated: CASTPRRENTEAFF.

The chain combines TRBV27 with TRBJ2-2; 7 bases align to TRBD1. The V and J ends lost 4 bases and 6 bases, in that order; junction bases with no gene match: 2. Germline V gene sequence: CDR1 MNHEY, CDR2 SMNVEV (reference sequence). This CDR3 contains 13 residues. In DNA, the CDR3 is TGTGCCAGCAGTTACGGGACAGCCGGGGAGCTGTTTTTT. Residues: CASSYGTAGELFF.

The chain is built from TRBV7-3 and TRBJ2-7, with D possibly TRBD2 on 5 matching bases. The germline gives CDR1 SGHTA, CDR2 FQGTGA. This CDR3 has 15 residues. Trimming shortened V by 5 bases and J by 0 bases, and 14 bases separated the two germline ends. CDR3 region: CASSASRGPSYEQYF. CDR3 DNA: TGTGCCAGCAGCGCTAGCAGAGGTCCCTCCTACGAGCAGTACTTC.

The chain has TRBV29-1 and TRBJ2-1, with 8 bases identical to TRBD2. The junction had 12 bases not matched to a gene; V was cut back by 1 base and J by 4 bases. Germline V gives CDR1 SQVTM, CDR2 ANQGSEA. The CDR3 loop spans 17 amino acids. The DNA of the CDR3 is TGCAGCGTTGAAGGCCGTTCTTCGGGGGGGGCATACAATGAGCAGTTCTTC. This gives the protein CSVEGRSSGGAYNEQFF.

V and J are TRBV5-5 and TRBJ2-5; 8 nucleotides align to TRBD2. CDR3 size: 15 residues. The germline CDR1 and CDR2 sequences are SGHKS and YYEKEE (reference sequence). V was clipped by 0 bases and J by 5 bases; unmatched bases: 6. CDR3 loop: CASSLVWRGEETQYF. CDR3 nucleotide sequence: TGTGCCAGCAGCTTGGTCTGGCGGGGGGAGGAGACCCAGTACTTC.

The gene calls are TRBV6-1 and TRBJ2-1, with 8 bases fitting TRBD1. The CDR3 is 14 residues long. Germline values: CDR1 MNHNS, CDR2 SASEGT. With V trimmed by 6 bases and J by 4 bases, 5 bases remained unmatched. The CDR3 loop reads CASSGQGSYNEQFF. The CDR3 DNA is TGTGCCAGCAGCGGACAGGGATCGTACAATGAGCAGTTCTTC.

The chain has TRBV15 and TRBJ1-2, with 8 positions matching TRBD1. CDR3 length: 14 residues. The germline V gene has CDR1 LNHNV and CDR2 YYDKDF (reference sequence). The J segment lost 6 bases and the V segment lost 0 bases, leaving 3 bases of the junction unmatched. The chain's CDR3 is CATSRDRGLDGYTF. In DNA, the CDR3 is TGTGCCACCAGCAGAGACAGGGGGCTGGATGGCTACACCTTC.

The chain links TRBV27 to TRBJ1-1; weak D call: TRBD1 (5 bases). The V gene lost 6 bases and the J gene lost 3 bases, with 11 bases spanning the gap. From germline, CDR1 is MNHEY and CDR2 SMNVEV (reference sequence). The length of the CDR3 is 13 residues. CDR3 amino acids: CASRGGAYTEAFF. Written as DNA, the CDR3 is TGTGCCAGCAGGGGCGGGGCTTACACTGAAGCTTTCTTT.

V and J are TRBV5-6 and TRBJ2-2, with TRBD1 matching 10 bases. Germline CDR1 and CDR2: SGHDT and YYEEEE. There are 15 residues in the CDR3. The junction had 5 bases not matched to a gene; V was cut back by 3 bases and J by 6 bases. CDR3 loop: CASSSGQGRSGELFF. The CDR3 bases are TGTGCCAGCAGCTCGGGACAGGGGAGGTCCGGGGAGCTGTTTTTT.

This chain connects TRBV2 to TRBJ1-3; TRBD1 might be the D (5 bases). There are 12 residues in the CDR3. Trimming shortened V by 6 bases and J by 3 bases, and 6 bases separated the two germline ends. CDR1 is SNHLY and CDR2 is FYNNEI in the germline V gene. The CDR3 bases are TGTGCCAGCAGCGGGGGTGGAAACACCATATATTTT. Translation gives CASSGGGNTIYF.

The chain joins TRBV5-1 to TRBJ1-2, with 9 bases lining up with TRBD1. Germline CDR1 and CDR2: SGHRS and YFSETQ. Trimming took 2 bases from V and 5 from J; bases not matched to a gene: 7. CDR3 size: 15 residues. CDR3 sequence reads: CASSLGQGIGYGYTF. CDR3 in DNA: TGCGCCAGCAGCTTAGGACAGGGGATAGGTTATGGCTACACCTTC.

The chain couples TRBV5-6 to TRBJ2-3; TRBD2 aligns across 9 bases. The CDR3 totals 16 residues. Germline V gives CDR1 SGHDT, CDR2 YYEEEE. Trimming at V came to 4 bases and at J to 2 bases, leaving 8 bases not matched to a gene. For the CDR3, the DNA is TGTGCCAGCAGCCCTCCTAGCGGGGATACCACAGATACGCAGTATTTT. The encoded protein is CASSPPSGDTTDTQYF.

CDR3 region: CSVDSSYNEQFF. Written as DNA, the CDR3 is TGCAGCGTTGACAGCTCCTACAATGAGCAGTTCTTC. The chain links TRBV29-1 to TRBJ2-1; D unclear. Germline V gene lookup returns CDR1 SQVTM and CDR2 ANQGSEA. This CDR3 comprises 12 residues. Between the trimmed V and J ends, which lost 3 bases and 0 bases, there was a span of 3 bases.

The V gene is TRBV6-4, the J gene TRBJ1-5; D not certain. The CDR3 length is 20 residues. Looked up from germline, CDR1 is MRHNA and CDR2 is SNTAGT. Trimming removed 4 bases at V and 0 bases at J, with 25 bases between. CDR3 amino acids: CASSAHQPRQSHYSNQPQHF. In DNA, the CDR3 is TGTGCCAGCAGTGCTCACCAACCCCGCCAGTCGCACTATAGCAATCAGCCCCAGCATTTT.

CDR3 residues: CASSYGQPNQPQHF. The DNA for the CDR3 is TGCGCCAGCAGCTATGGACAGCCGAATCAGCCCCAGCATTTT. The chain has TRBV5-1 and TRBJ1-5, with TRBD1 as a possible D gene (6 bases). V shed 3 bases and J shed 4 bases, with 11 bases lying between them. CDR3 length: 14 residues. Germline assignment: CDR1 SGHRS and CDR2 YFSETQ.

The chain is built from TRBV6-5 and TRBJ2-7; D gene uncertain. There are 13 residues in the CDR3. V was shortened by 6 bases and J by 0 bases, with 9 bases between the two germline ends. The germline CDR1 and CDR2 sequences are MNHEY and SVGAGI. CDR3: CASSDSPSYEQYF. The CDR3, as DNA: TGTGCCAGCAGCGACTCGCCCTCCTACGAGCAGTACTTC.

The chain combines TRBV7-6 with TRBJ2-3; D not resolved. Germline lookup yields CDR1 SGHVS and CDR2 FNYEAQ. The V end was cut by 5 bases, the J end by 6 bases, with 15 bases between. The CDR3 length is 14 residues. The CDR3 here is CASSPVVRGDTQYF. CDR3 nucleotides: TGTGCCAGCAGCCCAGTTGTCCGCGGTGATACGCAGTATTTT.

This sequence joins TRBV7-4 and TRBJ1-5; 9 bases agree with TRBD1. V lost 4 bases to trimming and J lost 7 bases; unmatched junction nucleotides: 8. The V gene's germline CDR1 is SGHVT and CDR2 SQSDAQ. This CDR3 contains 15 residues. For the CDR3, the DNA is TGTGCCAGCAGCTCCTCGACAGGGGGGCGCCAGCCCCAGCATTTT. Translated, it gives CASSSSTGGRQPQHF.

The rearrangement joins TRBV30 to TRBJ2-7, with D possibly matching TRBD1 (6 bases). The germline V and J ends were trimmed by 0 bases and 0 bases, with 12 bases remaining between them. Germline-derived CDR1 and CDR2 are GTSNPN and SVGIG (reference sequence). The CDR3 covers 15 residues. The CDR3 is CAWSVVRQVSYEQYF. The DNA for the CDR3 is TGTGCCTGGAGTGTAGTAAGACAGGTCTCCTACGAGCAGTACTTC.

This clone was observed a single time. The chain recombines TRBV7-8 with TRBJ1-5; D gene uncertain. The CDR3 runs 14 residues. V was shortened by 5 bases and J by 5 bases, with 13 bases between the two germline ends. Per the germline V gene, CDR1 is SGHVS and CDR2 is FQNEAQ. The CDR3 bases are TGTGCCAGCAGCCTATTACTGGGAGATCAGCCCCAGCATTTT. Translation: CASSLLLGDQPQHF.

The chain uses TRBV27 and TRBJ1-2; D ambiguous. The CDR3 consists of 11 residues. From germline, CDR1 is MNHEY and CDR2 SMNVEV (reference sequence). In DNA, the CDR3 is TGTGCGACATCCGCTGGGTATGGCTACACCTTC. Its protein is CATSAGYGYTF.

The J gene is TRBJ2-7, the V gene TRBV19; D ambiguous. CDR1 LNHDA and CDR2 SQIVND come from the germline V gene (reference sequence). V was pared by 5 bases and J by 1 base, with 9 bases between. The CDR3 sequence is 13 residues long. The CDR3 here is CASSDLLSYEQYF. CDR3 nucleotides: TGTGCCAGTAGTGACTTATTATCCTACGAGCAGTACTTC.

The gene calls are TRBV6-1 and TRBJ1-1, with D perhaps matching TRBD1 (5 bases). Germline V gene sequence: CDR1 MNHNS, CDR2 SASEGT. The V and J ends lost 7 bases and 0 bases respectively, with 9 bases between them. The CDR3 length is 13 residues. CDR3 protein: CASKKTVNTEAFF. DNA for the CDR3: TGTGCCAGCAAGAAGACAGTGAACACTGAAGCTTTCTTT.

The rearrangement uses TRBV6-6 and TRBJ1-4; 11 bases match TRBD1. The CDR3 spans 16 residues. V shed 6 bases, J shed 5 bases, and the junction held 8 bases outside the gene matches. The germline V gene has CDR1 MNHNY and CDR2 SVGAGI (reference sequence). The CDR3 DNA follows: TGTGCCAGCAGCTCCGGACAGGGGGCGGTGAATGAAAAACTGTTTTTT. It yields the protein CASSSGQGAVNEKLFF.

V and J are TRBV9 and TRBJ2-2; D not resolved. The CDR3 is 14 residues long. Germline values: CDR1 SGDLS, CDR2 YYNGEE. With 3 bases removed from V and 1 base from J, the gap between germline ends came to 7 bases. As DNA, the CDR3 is TGTGCCAGCAGCGAGCCGGGGAACACCGGGGAGCTGTTTTTT. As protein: CASSEPGNTGELFF.